This entry lists 11 T cell receptor beta chains sequenced from one sample in a study of OX40 agonist ivuxolimab in advanced cancers. Using immunoSEQ multiplex PCR, the repertoire was profiled, and TCRdb retains in-frame clones only, with some absent. Of 55,000 to 65,000 clones in the sample, 75% to 90% were seen once. The sequences come from CD4+ or CD8+ T cells sorted from blood, collected in a trial of the OX40 agonist ivuxolimab. The receptors here all came from an adult with an advanced solid tumor such as melanoma, head and neck, liver or kidney cancer.

V and J are TRBV7-2 and TRBJ2-5; 10 bases line up with TRBD2. The germline V gene has CDR1 SGHTA and CDR2 FQGNSA. J was trimmed by 4 bases and V by 5 bases; bases with no gene match: 4. The CDR3 contains 14 residues. Here the CDR3 DNA reads TGTGCCAGCAGCAAAAGCGGGGGGGGAGAGACCCAGTACTTC. This codes for CASSKSGGGETQYF.

The gene calls are TRBV10-3 and TRBJ2-5; D might be TRBD1 (5 bases). Germline-derived CDR1 and CDR2 are ENHRY and SYGVKD. The CDR3 runs 14 residues. Trimming took 5 bases from V and 0 from J, leaving 10 bases between them. As DNA, the CDR3 is TGTGCCATCAGTACAGGAACCCACCAAGAGACCCAGTACTTC. This sequence encodes CAISTGTHQETQYF.

This clone showed up just a few times. The CDR3 loop is CSVGKGNTGELFF. The CDR3 DNA is TGCAGCGTTGGGAAGGGGAACACCGGGGAGCTGTTTTTT. The V and J genes are TRBV29-1 and TRBJ2-2; D uncertain. CDR1 is SQVTM and CDR2 is ANQGSEA in the germline V gene. V lost 4 bases, J lost 1 base, and 7 bases lay in between. This CDR3 is 13 amino acids long.

The rearrangement joins TRBV5-6 to TRBJ1-5; D ambiguous. This CDR3 region has 13 residues. From germline, CDR1 is SGHDT and CDR2 YYEEEE. Trimming took off 4 bases at V and 6 bases at J, with 11 bases between the two ends. The CDR3, as DNA: TGTGCCAGCAGCCTCACTCCGGGTCAGCCCCAGCATTTT. Amino acid sequence: CASSLTPGQPQHF.

The gene calls are TRBV5-1 and TRBJ2-5, with D tentatively TRBD2 (5 bases). The CDR3 loop spans 15 amino acids. V was cut by 4 bases and J by 4 bases, with 17 bases left in between. CDR1 SGHRS and CDR2 YFSETQ come from the germline V gene. DNA of the CDR3: TGCGCCAGCAGCCCAATATCGGTTCGGGGAGAGACCCAGTACTTC. Translation: CASSPISVRGETQYF.

This clone was counted between two and nine times. V and J are TRBV19 and TRBJ2-1; the D gene is possibly TRBD1 (6 bases). V lost 9 bases to trimming and J lost 7 bases, with 19 bases between them. CDR1 is LNHDA, CDR2 SQIVND, per germline (reference sequence). The CDR3 is 14 residues long. CDR3 sequence reads: CASENPGTRNEQFF. CDR3 nucleotides: TGTGCCAGCGAAAACCCCGGGACAAGGAATGAGCAGTTCTTC. The full variable domain, in which reference TRBV19 and TRBJ2-1 provide the parts outside the CDR3, is DGGITQSPKYLFRKEGQNVTLSCEQNLNHDAMYWYRQDPGQGLRLIYYSQIVNDFQKGDIAEGYSVSREKKESFPLTVTSAQKNPTAFYLCASENPGTRNEQFFGPGTRLTVL.

The rearrangement joins TRBV5-1 to TRBJ2-7; D is tentatively TRBD1 or TRBD2 (5 bases each). The CDR3 extends over 14 amino acids. CDR1 is SGHRS, CDR2 YFSETQ, per germline. Trimming removed 2 bases from V and 3 bases from J, with 12 bases in between. The CDR3, as DNA: TGCGCCAGCAGCTTCCGGGACGGAGGCTACGAGCAGTACTTC. Protein product: CASSFRDGGYEQYF.

The chain is built from TRBV29-1 and TRBJ1-1; D not certain. Per the germline V gene, CDR1 is SQVTM and CDR2 is ANQGSEA. The CDR3 sequence is 12 residues long. The CDR3 loop reads CNHCGENTEAFF. The CDR3 DNA sequence: TGCAACCACTGTGGGGAGAACACTGAAGCTTTCTTT.

The chain recombines TRBV18 with TRBJ1-4; no definite D call. Trimming took 2 bases from V and 0 from J, leaving 7 bases between them. Per germline, CDR1 KGHSH and CDR2 LQKENI. The CDR3 spans 15 residues. CDR3 protein: CASSPSRPTNEKLFF. CDR3 DNA sequence: TGTGCCAGCTCACCAAGTCGGCCAACTAATGAAAAACTGTTTTTT. The whole variable domain, remainder taken from reference TRBV18 and TRBJ1-4, is NAGVMQNPRHLVRRRGQEARLRCSPMKGHSHVYWYRQLPEEGLKFMVYLQKENIIDESGMPKERFSAEFPKEGPSILRIQQVVRGDSAAYFCASSPSRPTNEKLFFGSGTQLSVL.

The chain carries TRBV7-2 and TRBJ2-2; 8 bases align to TRBD1. Germline V lookup: CDR1 SGHTA, CDR2 FQGNSA. Germline trimming cut 5 bases from V and 2 bases from J; bases unmatched to any gene: 13. The CDR3 runs 18 residues. The CDR3 loop reads CASSPLGQGASNTGELFF. DNA for the CDR3: TGTGCCAGCAGCCCTCTCGGACAGGGAGCCTCAAACACCGGGGAGCTGTTTTTT.

The chain joins TRBV6-4 to TRBJ2-6, with D uncertain. Germline loops: CDR1 MRHNA, CDR2 SNTAGT. Trimming removed 0 bases at V and 4 bases at J, with 4 bases between. This CDR3 contains 14 residues. The CDR3 DNA is TGTGCCAGCAGTGACTCGTGGGGGGCCAACGTCCTGACTTTC. As protein: CASSDSWGANVLTF.